The rows below give T cell receptor beta chains drawn from one sample of a study of T cell repertoires in cytomegalovirus infection. Their antigen targets remain unknown. One entry per CDR3 protein results from TCRdb running MiXCR on the reads. Among roughly 800,000 distinct CDR3 sequences, 25% to 35% were seen once, and the ten largest hold roughly 14%. The specimen comprised cultured CD8+ T cells from PBMCs, sampled from culture after CMV antigen stimulation. All receptors come from a human donor in good health (CMV status not recorded). Some clones in this sample may be carry-over from other donors' samples. Each CDR3 is given with its conserved first and last residue. A D gene is named only where the DNA matches it firmly. Expanded clones are given a class, and other clones once, few, many or no size at all.

CDR3aa: CASSLDFSGWRYGYTF
CDR3nt: TGTGCCAGCAGCTTAGATTTCTCGGGGTGGAGGTATGGCTACACCTTC
d_gene: -
abundance: few
v_gene: TRBV7-8
j_gene: TRBJ1-2
len: 16

CDR3aa: CASSLSGGTHNEQFF
CDR3nt: TGCGCCAGCAGCCTTAGCGGGGGAACACACAATGAGCAGTTCTTC
d_gene: TRBD2
abundance: -
v_gene: TRBV4-1
j_gene: TRBJ2-1
len: 15

CDR3aa: CASSRGGASREQFF
CDR3nt: TGCGCCAGCAGCCGCGGGGGGGCGAGTCGTGAGCAGTTCTTC
d_gene: TRBD2
abundance: few
v_gene: TRBV5-1
j_gene: TRBJ2-1
len: 14

CDR3aa: CASSYSLAAGPQETQYF
CDR3nt: TGTGCCAGCAGTTACTCACTCGCAGCGGGACCCCAAGAGACCCAGTACTTC
d_gene: TRBD2
abundance: many
v_gene: TRBV6-6
j_gene: TRBJ2-5
len: 17

CDR3aa: CASSNDKYSNQPQHF
CDR3nt: TGTGCCAGCAGCAACGACAAATATAGCAATCAGCCCCAGCATTTT
d_gene: -
abundance: many
v_gene: TRBV7-2
j_gene: TRBJ1-5
len: 15

CDR3aa: CASMRPGPNYGYTF
CDR3nt: TGTGCCAGCATGCGACCGGGACCCAACTATGGCTACACCTTC
d_gene: -
abundance: -
v_gene: TRBV19
j_gene: TRBJ1-2
len: 14

CDR3aa: CASSLAPASGGTGGNEQFF
CDR3nt: TGTGCCAGCAGCTTAGCCCCGGCTAGCGGGGGGACCGGGGGCAATGAGCAGTTCTTC
d_gene: TRBD2
abundance: few
v_gene: TRBV11-3
j_gene: TRBJ2-1
len: 19

CDR3aa: CASSLDGGGGQETQYF
CDR3nt: TGTGCCAGCAGCTTAGATGGCGGGGGGGGGCAAGAGACCCAGTACTTC
d_gene: TRBD2
abundance: few
v_gene: TRBV7-8
j_gene: TRBJ2-5
len: 16

CDR3aa: CSVEGLAGETSYNEQFF
CDR3nt: TGCAGCGTTGAAGGACTAGCGGGGGAAACCTCCTACAATGAGCAGTTCTTC
d_gene: TRBD2
abundance: few
v_gene: TRBV29-1
j_gene: TRBJ2-1
len: 17

CDR3aa: CASSPSTGSNTEAFF
CDR3nt: TGTGCCAGCTCACCTTCGACAGGATCGAACACTGAAGCTTTCTTT
d_gene: -
abundance: -
v_gene: TRBV18
j_gene: TRBJ1-1
len: 15

CDR3aa: CASSGRTGDTF
CDR3nt: TGTGCCAGCAGCGGTAGGACAGGGGACACCTTC
d_gene: TRBD1
abundance: few
v_gene: TRBV9
j_gene: TRBJ1-2
len: 11

CDR3aa: CASSIQQSGEKLFF
CDR3nt: TGTGCCAGTAGTATCCAACAATCGGGAGAAAAACTGTTTTTT
d_gene: -
abundance: -
v_gene: TRBV19
j_gene: TRBJ1-4
len: 14

CDR3aa: CASSLKGRYSRSYNSPLHF
CDR3nt: TGTGCCAGCAGCTTAAAGGGGCGCTACTCCCGCTCCTATAATTCACCCCTCCACTTT
d_gene: -
abundance: few
v_gene: TRBV7-3
j_gene: TRBJ1-6
len: 19

CDR3aa: CASSDFAGGPYEQYF
CDR3nt: TGTGCCAGCAGTGATTTTGCGGGGGGGCCGTACGAGCAGTACTTC
d_gene: TRBD2
abundance: -
v_gene: TRBV6-1
j_gene: TRBJ2-7
len: 15

CDR3aa: CASTPGGFPYEQYF
CDR3nt: TGTGCCAGCACCCCAGGAGGTTTTCCCTACGAGCAGTACTTC
d_gene: -
abundance: -
v_gene: TRBV7-9
j_gene: TRBJ2-7
len: 14

CDR3aa: CSATLSGGHTDTQYF
CDR3nt: TGCAGTGCTACCCTTAGCGGGGGGCACACAGATACGCAGTATTTT
d_gene: TRBD2
abundance: few
v_gene: TRBV20-1
j_gene: TRBJ2-3
len: 15

CDR3aa: CASSLGRGQRGYTF
CDR3nt: TGTGCCAGCAGCTTGGGCAGGGGACAGAGAGGCTACACCTTC
d_gene: TRBD1
abundance: -
v_gene: TRBV11-2
j_gene: TRBJ1-2
len: 14

CDR3aa: CASSLVSGETFF
CDR3nt: TGTGCCAGCAGTTTGGTCTCGGGGGAAACTTTCTTT
d_gene: -
abundance: few
v_gene: TRBV28
j_gene: TRBJ1-1
len: 12

CDR3aa: CASSRTGVDGYTF
CDR3nt: TGTGCCAGCAGTCGGACAGGGGTCGATGGCTACACCTTC
d_gene: TRBD1
abundance: -
v_gene: TRBV12-3/TRBV12-4
j_gene: TRBJ1-2
len: 13

CDR3aa: CASSLYLRRTGELFF
CDR3nt: TGTGCCAGCAGCTTATACTTGCGGCGCACCGGGGAGCTGTTTTTT
d_gene: -
abundance: many
v_gene: TRBV7-2
j_gene: TRBJ2-2
len: 15

CDR3aa: CASATGFGNQPQHF
CDR3nt: TGTGCTAGTGCCACAGGGTTTGGCAATCAGCCCCAGCATTTT
d_gene: -
abundance: few
v_gene: TRBV12-5
j_gene: TRBJ1-5
len: 14

CDR3aa: CASSQDIIYRAGQPQHF
CDR3nt: TGCGCCAGCAGCCAAGATATAATTTACCGGGCCGGGCAGCCCCAGCATTTT
d_gene: -
abundance: few
v_gene: TRBV4-1
j_gene: TRBJ1-5
len: 17

CDR3aa: CASSFRRPAGDPTDTQYF
CDR3nt: TGTGCCAGCAGTTTCCGACGACCAGCGGGGGACCCCACAGATACGCAGTATTTT
d_gene: TRBD2
abundance: -
v_gene: TRBV12-3/TRBV12-4
j_gene: TRBJ2-3
len: 18

CDR3aa: CASSLGKDLWWPQHF
CDR3nt: TGTGCCAGCAGCTTAGGTAAAGACCTATGGTGGCCCCAGCATTTT
d_gene: -
abundance: many
v_gene: TRBV11-1
j_gene: TRBJ1-5
len: 15

CDR3aa: CSALRRVGRTIYQPQHF
CDR3nt: TGCAGTGCCCTAAGGCGTGTGGGACGGACTATCTACCAGCCCCAGCATTTT
d_gene: -
abundance: many
v_gene: TRBV20-1
j_gene: TRBJ1-5
len: 17

CDR3aa: CATYHGTNYGYTF
CDR3nt: TGTGCCACCTATCACGGGACCAACTATGGCTACACCTTC
d_gene: -
abundance: many
v_gene: TRBV7-2
j_gene: TRBJ1-2
len: 13

CDR3aa: CASSLLAGGPEQYF
CDR3nt: TGTGCCAGCAGCTTGTTAGCGGGGGGGCCCGAGCAGTACTTC
d_gene: TRBD2
abundance: -
v_gene: TRBV7-8
j_gene: TRBJ2-7
len: 14

CDR3aa: CASSWGTPEETQYF
CDR3nt: TGTGCCAGCTCATGGGGGACACCAGAAGAGACCCAGTACTTC
d_gene: -
abundance: -
v_gene: TRBV18
j_gene: TRBJ2-5
len: 14

CDR3aa: CATYSEDTQYF
CDR3nt: TGCGCCACCTATAGCGAAGATACGCAGTATTTT
d_gene: -
abundance: -
v_gene: TRBV4-1
j_gene: TRBJ2-3
len: 11

CDR3aa: CASSIFDAGTEAFF
CDR3nt: TGTGCCAGTAGTATATTTGACGCGGGAACTGAAGCTTTCTTT
d_gene: -
abundance: few
v_gene: TRBV19
j_gene: TRBJ1-1
len: 14

CDR3aa: CASSLSQRQPKKYF
CDR3nt: TGTGCCAGCAGCTTGAGTCAGCGGCAACCCAAAAAGTACTTC
d_gene: -
abundance: many
v_gene: TRBV7-2
j_gene: TRBJ2-5
len: 14

CDR3aa: CASGIDTQYF
CDR3nt: TGTGCCAGCGGTATTGATACGCAGTATTTT
d_gene: -
abundance: -
v_gene: TRBV7-9
j_gene: TRBJ2-3
len: 10

CDR3aa: CASSPYADLTETQYF
CDR3nt: TGTGCCAGCAGCCCCTACGCGGACCTCACAGAGACCCAGTACTTC
d_gene: -
abundance: many
v_gene: TRBV7-6
j_gene: TRBJ2-5
len: 15

CDR3aa: CASGLVRGAYNEQFF
CDR3nt: TGTGCTAGTGGTTTGGTGAGGGGGGCGTACAATGAGCAGTTCTTC
d_gene: -
abundance: few
v_gene: TRBV12-5
j_gene: TRBJ2-1
len: 15

CDR3aa: CASSYVAGAGDTQYF
CDR3nt: TGTGCCAGCAGCTATGTAGCGGGGGCCGGGGATACGCAGTATTTT
d_gene: TRBD2
abundance: -
v_gene: TRBV9
j_gene: TRBJ2-3
len: 15

CDR3aa: CASRQSGDSYNEQFF
CDR3nt: TGTGCCAGCAGGCAAAGCGGCGACTCCTACAATGAGCAGTTCTTC
d_gene: -
abundance: few
v_gene: TRBV7-2
j_gene: TRBJ2-1
len: 15

CDR3aa: CAITGGAGNEQFF
CDR3nt: TGTGCCATCACGGGGGGGGCCGGGAATGAGCAGTTCTTC
d_gene: TRBD2
abundance: -
v_gene: TRBV10-3
j_gene: TRBJ2-1
len: 13

CDR3aa: CASSPPRGRQPQHF
CDR3nt: TGTGCCAGCAGTCCCCCCAGGGGGCGTCAGCCCCAGCATTTT
d_gene: TRBD1
abundance: -
v_gene: TRBV6-2/TRBV6-3
j_gene: TRBJ1-5
len: 14

CDR3aa: CASSFIRDRAISGANVLTF
CDR3nt: TGTGCCAGCAGCTTCATCCGGGACAGGGCGATCTCTGGGGCCAACGTCCTGACTTTC
d_gene: TRBD1
abundance: -
v_gene: TRBV7-3
j_gene: TRBJ2-6
len: 19

CDR3aa: CASSALDRGNLDYGYTF
CDR3nt: TGTGCCAGCAGCGCCCTGGACAGGGGAAATTTGGACTATGGCTACACCTTC
d_gene: TRBD1
abundance: -
v_gene: TRBV9
j_gene: TRBJ1-2
len: 17

CDR3aa: CASSHLGQTGNTIYF
CDR3nt: TGTGCCAGCAGCCACCTCGGACAAACTGGAAACACCATATATTTT
d_gene: -
abundance: few
v_gene: TRBV7-9
j_gene: TRBJ1-3
len: 15

CDR3aa: CATRSGGDEQFF
CDR3nt: TGTGCCACCAGATCAGGGGGGGATGAGCAGTTCTTC
d_gene: -
abundance: -
v_gene: TRBV24-1
j_gene: TRBJ2-1
len: 12

CDR3aa: CASSFRGGLGSPLHF
CDR3nt: TGTGCCAGCAGTTTCCGAGGGGGTCTGGGATCACCCCTCCACTTT
d_gene: -
abundance: -
v_gene: TRBV28
j_gene: TRBJ1-6
len: 15

CDR3aa: CASTGTDTEAFF
CDR3nt: TGTGCCAGCACAGGGACGGACACTGAAGCTTTCTTT
d_gene: -
abundance: -
v_gene: TRBV6-6
j_gene: TRBJ1-1
len: 12

CDR3aa: CASSLTGGYNEQFF
CDR3nt: TGTGCCAGCAGCTTAACAGGGGGATACAATGAGCAGTTCTTC
d_gene: -
abundance: many
v_gene: TRBV7-3
j_gene: TRBJ2-1
len: 14

CDR3aa: CASSPGQRARNQPQHF
CDR3nt: TGTGCCAGCAGTCCGGGACAGCGGGCGAGAAATCAGCCCCAGCATTTT
d_gene: TRBD1
abundance: -
v_gene: TRBV6-1
j_gene: TRBJ1-5
len: 16

CDR3aa: CASSQDLGQRNTEAFF
CDR3nt: TGTGCCAGCAGCCAGGACCTGGGACAGCGGAACACTGAAGCTTTCTTT
d_gene: TRBD1
abundance: -
v_gene: TRBV6-5
j_gene: TRBJ1-1
len: 16

CDR3aa: CASSLVWTGGIANYNEQFF
CDR3nt: TGCGCCAGCAGCTTGGTCTGGACAGGTGGGATTGCCAACTACAATGAGCAGTTCTTC
d_gene: TRBD1
abundance: few
v_gene: TRBV5-1
j_gene: TRBJ2-1
len: 19

CDR3aa: CASGLVLGAYEQYF
CDR3nt: TGTGCTAGTGGTTTGGTTTTAGGGGCCTACGAGCAGTACTTC
d_gene: -
abundance: few
v_gene: TRBV12-5
j_gene: TRBJ2-7
len: 14

CDR3aa: CASSLAGVGRLYLTDTQYF
CDR3nt: TGTGCCAGCAGCTTAGCGGGTGTGGGACGCCTTTATTTGACAGATACGCAGTATTTT
d_gene: -
abundance: few
v_gene: TRBV7-8
j_gene: TRBJ2-3
len: 19